The rows below give T cell receptor beta chains drawn from one sample of a study of blood T cell repertoires in COVID-19. Generated by immunoSEQ multiplex PCR, the TCRdb table keeps only in-frame clones and is missing some. The table includes just under 250,000 clones, 85% to 90% detected once. The material sequenced was PBMCs or T cells enriched from blood (not recorded which). All receptors derive from a woman aged 25-40 years who had recovered from COVID-19. Each CDR3 is given with its conserved first and last residue. Fields, in order: CDR3 protein, CDR3 DNA, D gene, V gene, clone size, J gene. The D gene is left open where the match is weak. Clone size is given for some rows only: seen once, a few or many times, or a class if the clone is expanded.

CDR3: CAWSRDGGSTEAFF
DNA: TGTGCCTGGAGTAGGGACGGGGGATCCACTGAAGCTTTCTTT
D: NA
V: TRBV30
size: NA
J: TRBJ1-1

CDR3: CASSLTPGQVIGYTF
DNA: TGTGCCAGCAGTTTAACCCCGGGACAGGTGATAGGGTACACCTTC
D: TRBD1
V: TRBV28
size: NA
J: TRBJ1-2

CDR3: CASSPVGSGNTIYF
DNA: TGTGCCAGCAGCCCGGTTGGCTCTGGAAACACCATATATTTT
D: NA
V: TRBV11-2
size: once
J: TRBJ1-3

CDR3: CASSPTGNSNQPQHF
DNA: TGTGCCAGCTCCCCCACAGGAAACTCCAATCAGCCCCAGCATTTT
D: NA
V: TRBV18
size: NA
J: TRBJ1-5

CDR3: CASSPSTNEKLFF
DNA: TGTGCCAGCAGCCCTTCAACTAATGAAAAACTGTTTTTT
D: NA
V: TRBV7-2
size: few
J: TRBJ1-4

CDR3: CASSEGTSPLNEQFF
DNA: TGTGCCAGCAGTGAAGGGACTAGCCCCCTCAATGAGCAGTTCTTC
D: TRBD2
V: TRBV25-1
size: NA
J: TRBJ2-1

CDR3: CASSLEDRGQETQYF
DNA: TGTGCCAGCAGCTTAGAAGACAGGGGCCAAGAGACCCAGTACTTC
D: TRBD1
V: TRBV7-9
size: NA
J: TRBJ2-5

CDR3: CASSFPQGAGTEAFF
DNA: TGTGCCAGCAGCTTCCCACAGGGGGCAGGGACTGAAGCTTTCTTT
D: TRBD1
V: TRBV5-4
size: NA
J: TRBJ1-1

CDR3: CASGLSGYTEAFF
DNA: TGTGCTAGTGGTTTATCAGGGTACACTGAAGCTTTCTTT
D: NA
V: TRBV12-5
size: NA
J: TRBJ1-1

CDR3: CASSGTRDTGELFF
DNA: TGTGCCAGTTCCGGGACTAGGGACACCGGGGAGCTGTTTTTT
D: TRBD2
V: TRBV19
size: NA
J: TRBJ2-2

CDR3: CASSATGGEKLFF
DNA: TGTGCCAGCAGCGCTACGGGTGGCGAAAAACTGTTTTTT
D: NA
V: TRBV9
size: NA
J: TRBJ1-4

CDR3: CASLPGTSGRAEQFF
DNA: TGTGCCAGCCTACCCGGGACTAGCGGGAGAGCTGAGCAGTTCTTC
D: TRBD2
V: TRBV10-3
size: NA
J: TRBJ2-1

CDR3: CASSLVSQVSTGELFF
DNA: TGTGCCAGCAGCTTAGTGTCGCAGGTTAGCACCGGGGAGCTGTTTTTT
D: NA
V: TRBV7-9
size: NA
J: TRBJ2-2

CDR3: CASSYSRRDIQYF
DNA: TGTGCCAGCAGTTACTCACGCCGGGACATTCAGTACTTC
D: NA
V: TRBV6-2/TRBV6-3
size: NA
J: TRBJ2-4

CDR3: CASSLNTGLLYGYTF
DNA: TGTGCCAGCAGCTTAAATACAGGGCTACTTTATGGCTACACCTTC
D: NA
V: TRBV7-8
size: NA
J: TRBJ1-2

CDR3: CASSPPGRAEQFF
DNA: TGTGCCAGCTCACCACCGGGGAGGGCCGAGCAGTTCTTC
D: TRBD2
V: TRBV18
size: NA
J: TRBJ2-1

CDR3: CASSNNRGGNTIYF
DNA: TGTGCCAGCAGCAACAACAGGGGAGGAAACACCATATATTTT
D: TRBD1
V: TRBV9
size: NA
J: TRBJ1-3

CDR3: CASSRGNTGLLVNSPLHF
DNA: TGCGCCAGCAGTCGAGGGAATACGGGACTCCTAGTCAATTCACCCCTCCACTTT
D: NA
V: TRBV4-3
size: NA
J: TRBJ1-6

CDR3: CAISESIGGRETQYF
DNA: TGTGCCATCAGTGAGTCCATAGGGGGACGTGAGACCCAGTACTTC
D: NA
V: TRBV10-3
size: NA
J: TRBJ2-5

CDR3: CASSDTSGMLFF
DNA: TGTGCCAGCAGCGACACTAGCGGGATGTTGTTCTTC
D: TRBD2
V: TRBV7-3
size: NA
J: TRBJ2-1

CDR3: CASSLALSELGYNEQFF
DNA: TGTGCCAGCAGTCTAGCCCTTTCAGAATTAGGCTACAATGAGCAGTTCTTC
D: NA
V: TRBV27
size: NA
J: TRBJ2-1

CDR3: CASSPGTSGIETQYF
DNA: TGTGCCAGCTCACCGGGGACTAGCGGTATAGAGACCCAGTACTTC
D: TRBD2
V: TRBV18
size: NA
J: TRBJ2-5

CDR3: CASSWTGEAFREQYF
DNA: TGTGCCAGCAGTTGGACAGGGGAGGCCTTCCGGGAGCAGTACTTC
D: TRBD1
V: TRBV28
size: NA
J: TRBJ2-7

CDR3: CASSLLRTGSRGYTF
DNA: TGTGCCAGCAGCCTACTTAGGACAGGGAGTAGAGGCTACACCTTC
D: TRBD1
V: TRBV7-2
size: NA
J: TRBJ1-2

CDR3: CASSPLQGESSGDTGELFF
DNA: TGTGCCAGCTCACCATTACAGGGGGAATCTTCCGGGGACACCGGGGAGCTGTTTTTT
D: TRBD1
V: TRBV18
size: NA
J: TRBJ2-2

CDR3: CGSGSYEAFF
DNA: TGTGGAAGCGGGTCGTATGAAGCTTTCTTT
D: NA
V: TRBV20-1
size: NA
J: TRBJ1-1

CDR3: CASSIVLEANEKLFF
DNA: TGTGCCAGTAGTATAGTCCTCGAGGCTAATGAAAAACTGTTTTTT
D: NA
V: TRBV19
size: NA
J: TRBJ1-4

CDR3: CASSQGLAGNTGELFF
DNA: TGTGCCAGCTCACAGGGACTAGCGGGAAACACCGGGGAGCTGTTTTTT
D: TRBD2
V: TRBV18
size: NA
J: TRBJ2-2

CDR3: CASSLRVNNEQFF
DNA: TGCGCCAGCAGCCTTCGAGTTAACAATGAGCAGTTCTTC
D: NA
V: TRBV4-3
size: NA
J: TRBJ2-1

CDR3: CASSSSPTANTGELFF
DNA: TGCGCCAGCAGCTCATCGCCGACAGCGAACACCGGGGAGCTGTTTTTT
D: NA
V: TRBV5-1
size: NA
J: TRBJ2-2

CDR3: CASSYLGNSYEQYF
DNA: TGTGCCAGCAGTTACCTCGGGAACAGCTACGAGCAGTACTTC
D: NA
V: TRBV6-2/TRBV6-3
size: NA
J: TRBJ2-7

CDR3: CASSVSWGQGNEKLFF
DNA: TGTGCCAGCAGCGTGTCTTGGGGACAGGGGAATGAAAAACTGTTTTTT
D: TRBD1
V: TRBV9
size: NA
J: TRBJ1-4

CDR3: CASRSLGQGITEAFF
DNA: TGTGCCAGCAGGTCCTTAGGACAGGGGATCACTGAAGCTTTCTTT
D: TRBD1
V: TRBV28
size: NA
J: TRBJ1-1